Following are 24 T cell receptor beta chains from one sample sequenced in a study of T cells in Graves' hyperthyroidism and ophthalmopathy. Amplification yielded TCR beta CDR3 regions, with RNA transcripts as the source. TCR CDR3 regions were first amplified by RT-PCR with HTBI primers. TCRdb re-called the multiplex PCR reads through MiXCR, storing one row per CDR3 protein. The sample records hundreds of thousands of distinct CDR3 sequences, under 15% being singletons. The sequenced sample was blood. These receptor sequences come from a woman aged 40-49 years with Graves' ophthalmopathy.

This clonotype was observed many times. This chain's CDR3 is CASSYSKQDAYEQYF. CDR3 nucleotide sequence: TGTGCCAGCAGTTACTCGAAACAGGATGCCTACGAGCAGTACTTC. V and J are TRBV6-5 and TRBJ2-7, with D perhaps matching TRBD1 (5 bases). CDR1 and CDR2 from the germline V gene are MNHEY and SVGAGI. The V end lost 0 bases, the J end lost 2 bases, and 11 bases lay between the germline ends. The CDR3 is 15 amino acids.

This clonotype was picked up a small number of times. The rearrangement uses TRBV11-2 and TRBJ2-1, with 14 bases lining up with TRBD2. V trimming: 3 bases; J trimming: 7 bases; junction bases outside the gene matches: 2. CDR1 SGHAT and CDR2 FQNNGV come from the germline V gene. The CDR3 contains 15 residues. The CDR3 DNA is TGTGCCAGCAGCTTGACTAGCGGGAGGGTTAATGAGCAGTTCTTC. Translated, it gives CASSLTSGRVNEQFF.

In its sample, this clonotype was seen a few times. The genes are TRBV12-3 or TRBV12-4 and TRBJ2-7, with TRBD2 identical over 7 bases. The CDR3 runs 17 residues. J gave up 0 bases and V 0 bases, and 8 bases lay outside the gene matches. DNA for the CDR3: TGTGCCAGCAGTTTAGCGGGCGGGCGGGAGAACTCCTACGAGCAGTACTTC. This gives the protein CASSLAGGRENSYEQYF.

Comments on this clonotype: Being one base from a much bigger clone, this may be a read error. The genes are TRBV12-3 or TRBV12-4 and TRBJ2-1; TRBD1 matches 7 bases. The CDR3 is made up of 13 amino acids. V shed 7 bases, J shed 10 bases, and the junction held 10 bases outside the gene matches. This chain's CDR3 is CASMRGLSYEQFF. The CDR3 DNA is TGTGCCAGCATGAGGGGGCTCTCCTACGAGCAGTTCTTC.

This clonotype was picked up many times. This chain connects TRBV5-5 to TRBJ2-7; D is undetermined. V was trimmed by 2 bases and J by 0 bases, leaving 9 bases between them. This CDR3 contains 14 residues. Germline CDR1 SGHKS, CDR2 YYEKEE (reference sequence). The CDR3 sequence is CASSFTRTSYEQYF. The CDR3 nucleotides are TGTGCCAGCAGCTTTACTCGCACCTCCTACGAGCAGTACTTC.

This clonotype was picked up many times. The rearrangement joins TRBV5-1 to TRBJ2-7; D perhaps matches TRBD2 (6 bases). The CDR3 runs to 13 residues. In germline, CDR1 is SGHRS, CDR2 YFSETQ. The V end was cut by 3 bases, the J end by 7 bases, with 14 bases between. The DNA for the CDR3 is TGCGCCAGCAGCTGGACTACCGACGGGGAGCAGTACTTC. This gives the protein CASSWTTDGEQYF.

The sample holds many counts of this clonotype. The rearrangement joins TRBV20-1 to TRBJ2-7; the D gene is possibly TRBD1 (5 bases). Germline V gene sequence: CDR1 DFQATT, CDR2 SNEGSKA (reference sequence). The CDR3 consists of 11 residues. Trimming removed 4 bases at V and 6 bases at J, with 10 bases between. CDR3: CSANRFREQYF. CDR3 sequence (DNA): TGCAGTGCTAACAGGTTTCGCGAGCAGTACTTC.

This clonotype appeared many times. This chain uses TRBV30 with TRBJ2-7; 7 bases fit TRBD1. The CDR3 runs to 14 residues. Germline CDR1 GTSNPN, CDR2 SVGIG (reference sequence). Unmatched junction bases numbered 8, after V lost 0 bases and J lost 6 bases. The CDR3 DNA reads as TGTGCCTGGAGTGTATTGCACAGGGGTGCCGAGCAGTACTTC. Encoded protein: CAWSVLHRGAEQYF.

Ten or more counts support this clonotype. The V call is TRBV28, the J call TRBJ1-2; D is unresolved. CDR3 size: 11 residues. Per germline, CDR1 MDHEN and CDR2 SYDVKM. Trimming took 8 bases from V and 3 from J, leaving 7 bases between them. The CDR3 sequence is CASREDYGYTF. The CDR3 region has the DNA TGTGCCAGCCGTGAAGACTATGGCTACACCTTC.

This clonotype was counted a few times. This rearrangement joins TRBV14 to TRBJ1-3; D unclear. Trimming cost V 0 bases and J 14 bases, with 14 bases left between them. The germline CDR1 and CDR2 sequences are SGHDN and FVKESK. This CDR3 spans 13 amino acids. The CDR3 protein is CASSQDFRTRVYF. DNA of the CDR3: TGTGCCAGCAGCCAAGATTTCAGGACCCGGGTATATTTT.

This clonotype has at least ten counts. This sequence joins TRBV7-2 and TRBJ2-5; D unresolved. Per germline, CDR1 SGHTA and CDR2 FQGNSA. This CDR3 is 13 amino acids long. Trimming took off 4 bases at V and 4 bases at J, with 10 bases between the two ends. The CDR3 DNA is TGTGCCAGCAGCTCGGGTTTCGGAGAGACCCAGTACTTC. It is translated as CASSSGFGETQYF.

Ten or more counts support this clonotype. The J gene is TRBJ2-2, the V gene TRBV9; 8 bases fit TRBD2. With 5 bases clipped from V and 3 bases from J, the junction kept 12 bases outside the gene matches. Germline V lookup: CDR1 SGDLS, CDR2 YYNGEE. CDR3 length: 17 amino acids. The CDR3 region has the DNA TGTGCCAGCAGTACCATGAGCGGGAGCACGGACACCGGGGAGCTGTTTTTT. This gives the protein CASSTMSGSTDTGELFF.

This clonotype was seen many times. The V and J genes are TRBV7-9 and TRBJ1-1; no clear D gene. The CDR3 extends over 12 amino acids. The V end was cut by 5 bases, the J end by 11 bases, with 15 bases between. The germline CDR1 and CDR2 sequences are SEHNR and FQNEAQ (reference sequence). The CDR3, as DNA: TGTGCCAGCAGCGCCCTTCTACCCAGGGCTTTCTTT. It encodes CASSALLPRAFF.

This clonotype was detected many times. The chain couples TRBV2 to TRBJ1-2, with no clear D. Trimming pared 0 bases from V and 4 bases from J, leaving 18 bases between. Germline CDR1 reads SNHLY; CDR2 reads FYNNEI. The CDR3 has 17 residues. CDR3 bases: TGTGCCAGCAGTGAAGCGCTTGACATCGGGGTTTTCTATGGCTACACCTTC. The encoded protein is CASSEALDIGVFYGYTF.

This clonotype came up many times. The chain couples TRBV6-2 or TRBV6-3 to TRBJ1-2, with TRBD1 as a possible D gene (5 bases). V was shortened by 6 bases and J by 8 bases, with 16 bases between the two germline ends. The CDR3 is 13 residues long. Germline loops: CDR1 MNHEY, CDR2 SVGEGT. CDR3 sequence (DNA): TGTGCCAGCAGCGACAGTCGGTCTTTGGGCTACACCTTC. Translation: CASSDSRSLGYTF.

The CDR3 DNA reads as TGTGCCAGCATTCCGGGACAGGGCTTCACCGGGGAGCTGTTTTTT. Encoded protein: CASIPGQGFTGELFF. V is TRBV6-1 and J is TRBJ2-2; 9 nucleotides line up with TRBD1. The CDR3 has 15 residues. Trimming took 7 bases from V and 4 from J; bases not matched to a gene: 7. Germline V gene lookup returns CDR1 MNHNS and CDR2 SASEGT.

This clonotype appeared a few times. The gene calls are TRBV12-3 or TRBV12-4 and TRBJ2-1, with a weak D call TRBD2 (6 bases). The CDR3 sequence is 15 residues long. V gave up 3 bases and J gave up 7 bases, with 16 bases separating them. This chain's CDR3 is CASSLWAGRLNEQFF. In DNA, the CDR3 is TGTGCCAGCAGTTTGTGGGCAGGGAGGTTGAATGAGCAGTTCTTC.

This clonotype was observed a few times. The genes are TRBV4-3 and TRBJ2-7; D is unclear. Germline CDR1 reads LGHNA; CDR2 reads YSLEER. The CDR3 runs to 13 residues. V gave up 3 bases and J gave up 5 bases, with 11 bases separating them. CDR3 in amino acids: CASSQSWSDEQYF. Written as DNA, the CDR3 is TGCGCCAGCAGCCAGTCGTGGTCTGACGAGCAGTACTTC.

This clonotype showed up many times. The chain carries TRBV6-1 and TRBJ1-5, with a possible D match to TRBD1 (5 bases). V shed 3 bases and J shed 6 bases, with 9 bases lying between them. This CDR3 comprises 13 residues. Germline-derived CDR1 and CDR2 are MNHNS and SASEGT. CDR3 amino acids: CASSDRVGQPQHF. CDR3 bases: TGTGCCAGCAGTGACAGGGTTGGTCAGCCCCAGCATTTT.

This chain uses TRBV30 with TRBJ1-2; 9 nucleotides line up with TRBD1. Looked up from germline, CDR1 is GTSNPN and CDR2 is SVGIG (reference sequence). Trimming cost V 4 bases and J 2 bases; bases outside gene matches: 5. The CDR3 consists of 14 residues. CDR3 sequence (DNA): TGTGCCTGGAATTCCGGACAGGGGAACTATGGCTACACCTTC. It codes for CAWNSGQGNYGYTF.

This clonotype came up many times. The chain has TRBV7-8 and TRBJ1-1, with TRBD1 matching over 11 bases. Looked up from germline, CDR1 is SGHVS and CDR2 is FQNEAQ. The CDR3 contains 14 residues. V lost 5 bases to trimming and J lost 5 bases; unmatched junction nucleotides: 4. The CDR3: CASSRGQGATEAFF. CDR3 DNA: TGTGCCAGCAGCCGAGGACAGGGGGCTACTGAAGCTTTCTTT.

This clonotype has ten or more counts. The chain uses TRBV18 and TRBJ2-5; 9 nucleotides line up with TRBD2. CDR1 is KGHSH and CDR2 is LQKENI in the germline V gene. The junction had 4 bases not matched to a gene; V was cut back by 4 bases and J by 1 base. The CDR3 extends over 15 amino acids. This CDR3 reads CASSLASGTQETQYF. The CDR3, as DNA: TGTGCCAGCTCACTGGCTAGCGGGACCCAAGAGACCCAGTACTTC.

CDR3 region: CASSNGQPQHF. Written as DNA, the CDR3 is TGTGCCAGCAGCAACGGGCAGCCCCAGCATTTT. The chain combines TRBV6-2 or TRBV6-3 with TRBJ1-5, with D hard to call. CDR3 size: 11 residues. V dropped 6 bases and J dropped 7 bases, with 7 bases sitting between them. Germline-derived CDR1 and CDR2 are MNHEY and SVGEGT.

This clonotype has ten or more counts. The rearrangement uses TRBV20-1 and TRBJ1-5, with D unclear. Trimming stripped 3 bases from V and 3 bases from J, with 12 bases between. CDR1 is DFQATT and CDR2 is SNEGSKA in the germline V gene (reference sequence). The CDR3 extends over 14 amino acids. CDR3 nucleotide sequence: TGCAGTGCTAGGGGCAGCAGGTACAATCAGCCCCAGCATTTT. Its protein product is CSARGSRYNQPQHF.